This TCR beta chain was profiled in a study of cytomegalovirus exposure and HLA in healthy donors. Study context: Earlier results showed 117 million unique TCR beta sequences derived from roughly 200 million T cells.

Regarding this clone: Antigen: not known.

Findings and caveats of the study: One later analysis reportedly identified an Asian-associated ancestry cluster that showed fewer N-insertions than the approximately 710-donor mean.

The germline CDR1 and CDR2 sequences are LNHDA and SQIVND (reference sequence). Trimming took off 5 bases at V and 4 bases at J, with 17 bases between the two ends. CDR3 length: 15 amino acids. The PCR made use of 60 Vbeta and 13 Jbeta primers. Sequencing used immunoSEQ multiplex PCR; TCRdb keeps in-frame clones, though not all of them. The sample has 170,000 or so clones, around 80% seen once. Sequences were obtained from PBMCs. The chain combines TRBV19 with TRBJ1-1; tentative D call: TRBD1 (6 bases). The clonotype was recovered from a woman aged 45-59 years in good health and CMV-seropositive. Here the CDR3 DNA reads TGTGCCAGTAGTGGAGGTCGTCAGGGGAGCACTGAAGCTTTCTTT. Amino acids: CASSGGRQGSTEAFF. The whole variable domain, filled in from reference TRBV19 and TRBJ1-1, reads DGGITQSPKYLFRKEGQNVTLSCEQNLNHDAMYWYRQDPGQGLRLIYYSQIVNDFQKGDIAEGYSVSREKKESFPLTVTSAQKNPTAFYLCASSGGRQGSTEAFFGQGTRLTVV.